The 8 T cell receptor beta chains below were found in one sample sequenced in a study of cytomegalovirus exposure and HLA in healthy donors. The PCR used 60 Vbeta and 13 Jbeta primers. Generated by immunoSEQ multiplex PCR, the TCRdb table keeps only in-frame clones and is missing some. This sample has 110,000 to 150,000 clones, with roughly three quarters found just once. The sample was PBMCs. Every receptor here comes from a man in his sixties in good health and CMV-seronegative.

The chain joins TRBV4-2 to TRBJ2-4, with D unclear. Trimming left V 1 base short and J 8 bases short, with 12 bases between. Germline-derived CDR1 and CDR2 are LGHNA and YNFKEQ. The CDR3 totals 14 residues. The chain's CDR3 is CASSQASESDIQYF. The CDR3 nucleotides are TGTGCCAGCAGCCAAGCCTCCGAATCGGACATTCAGTACTTC.

V gene TRBV29-1 combines with J gene TRBJ2-3; 7 nucleotides match TRBD2. The trim removed 0 bases at V and 0 bases at J, leaving 9 bases unmatched. The germline V gene has CDR1 SQVTM and CDR2 ANQGSEA. CDR3 size: 17 residues. Here the CDR3 DNA reads TGCAGCGTTGAAGAAATGGGCGGGGGAGGTAGCACAGATACGCAGTATTTT. Translated, it gives CSVEEMGGGGSTDTQYF.

This clone was detected only once. The chain recombines TRBV30 with TRBJ2-1; maybe TRBD1 (6 bases). V dropped 0 bases and J dropped 2 bases, with 11 bases sitting between them. The CDR3 extends over 15 amino acids. From germline, CDR1 is GTSNPN and CDR2 SVGIG (reference sequence). The CDR3 region is CAWSVGQGTYNEQFF. The CDR3 DNA follows: TGTGCCTGGAGTGTAGGCCAGGGGACCTACAATGAGCAGTTCTTC.

The chain carries TRBV5-4 and TRBJ2-5; D is possibly TRBD2 (5 bases). Trimming took off 4 bases at V and 3 bases at J, with 19 bases between the two ends. The CDR3 length is 16 residues. Germline lookup yields CDR1 SGHNT and CDR2 YYREEE (reference sequence). CDR3 sequence reads: CASSNARRGPEETQYF. In DNA form, the CDR3 reads TGTGCCAGCAGCAACGCCCGGCGCGGGCCCGAAGAGACCCAGTACTTC.

This rearrangement joins TRBV10-1 to TRBJ2-6; 7 bases match TRBD1. The CDR3 is 14 amino acids. Germline trimming cut 6 bases from V and 2 bases from J; bases unmatched to any gene: 1. Germline loops: CDR1 WNHNN, CDR2 SYGVQD (reference sequence). The CDR3 sequence: CASRRGPGANVLTF. DNA for the CDR3: TGCGCCAGCAGGAGGGGGCCTGGGGCCAACGTCCTGACTTTC.

This clone appeared once. V is TRBV19 and J is TRBJ2-7; 7 nucleotides match TRBD2. Germline-derived CDR1 and CDR2 are LNHDA and SQIVND (reference sequence). The CDR3 extends over 15 amino acids. V was clipped by 1 base and J by 1 base; unmatched bases: 4. CDR3 in DNA: TGTGCCAGTAGTATAGCGTGGGGAGGGTCCTACGAGCAGTACTTC. It encodes CASSIAWGGSYEQYF.

Of note for this clone: This same CDR3 is encoded by further DNA sequences in the sample. The rearrangement joins TRBV5-1 to TRBJ1-4, with TRBD1 matching 8 bases. The CDR3 is 14 amino acids. V gave up 0 bases and J gave up 5 bases; unmatched junction bases: 0. Germline loops: CDR1 SGHRS, CDR2 YFSETQ. The CDR3 nucleotides read TGCGCCAGCAGCTTGGACAGGGGGAATGAAAAACTGTTTTTT. It yields the protein CASSLDRGNEKLFF.

V and J are TRBV6-1 and TRBJ2-3; D is possibly TRBD2 (5 bases). Trimming pared 5 bases from V and 1 base from J, leaving 10 bases between. The CDR3 has 14 residues. Per germline, CDR1 MNHNS and CDR2 SASEGT. CDR3 DNA sequence: TGTGCCAGCAGTAGAACTAGAGGCACAGATACGCAGTATTTT. It yields the protein CASSRTRGTDTQYF.